The source of this T cell receptor (beta chain) is a study of blood T cell repertoires in COVID-19. Using immunoSEQ multiplex PCR, the repertoire was profiled, and TCRdb retains in-frame clones only, with some absent. The sample gives just under 350,000 clones, 88% of which show up once; more than 5.5% is in the top ten. CDR1 is SGHDN, CDR2 FVKESK, per germline. Trimming at V came to 4 bases and at J to 3 bases, leaving 8 bases not matched to a gene. The CDR3 has 16 residues. This receptor was taken from a woman between 65 and 79 years old with COVID-19, enrolled during active disease. The sequenced sample was peripheral blood. The chain recombines TRBV14 with TRBJ1-1; TRBD1 matches at 10 bases. This chain's CDR3 is CASSLRTGGADTEAFF. CDR3 bases: TGTGCCAGCAGCCTCCGGACAGGGGGAGCGGACACTGAAGCTTTCTTT.